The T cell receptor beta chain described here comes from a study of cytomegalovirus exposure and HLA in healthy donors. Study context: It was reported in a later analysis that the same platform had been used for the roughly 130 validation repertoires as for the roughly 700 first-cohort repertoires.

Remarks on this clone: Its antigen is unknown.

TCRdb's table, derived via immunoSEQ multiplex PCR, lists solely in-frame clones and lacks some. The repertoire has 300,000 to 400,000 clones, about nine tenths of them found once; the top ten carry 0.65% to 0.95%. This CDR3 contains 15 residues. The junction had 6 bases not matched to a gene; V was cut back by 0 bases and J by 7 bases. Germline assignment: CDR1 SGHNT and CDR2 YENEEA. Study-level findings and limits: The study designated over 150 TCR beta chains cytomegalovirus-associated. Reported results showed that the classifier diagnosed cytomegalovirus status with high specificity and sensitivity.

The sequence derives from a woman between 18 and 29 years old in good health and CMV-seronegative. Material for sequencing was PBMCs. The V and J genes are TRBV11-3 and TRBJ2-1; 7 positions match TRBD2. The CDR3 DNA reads TGTGCCAGCAGCTTAGAGGCGCGGGAGAAAAATGAGCAGTTCTTC. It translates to CASSLEAREKNEQFF. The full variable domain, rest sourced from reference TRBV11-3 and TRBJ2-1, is EAGVVQSPRYKIIEKKQPVAFWCNPISGHNTLYWYLQNLGQGPELLIRYENEEAVDDSQLPKDRFSAERLKGVDSTLKIQPAELGDSAVYLCASSLEAREKNEQFFGPGTRLTVL.